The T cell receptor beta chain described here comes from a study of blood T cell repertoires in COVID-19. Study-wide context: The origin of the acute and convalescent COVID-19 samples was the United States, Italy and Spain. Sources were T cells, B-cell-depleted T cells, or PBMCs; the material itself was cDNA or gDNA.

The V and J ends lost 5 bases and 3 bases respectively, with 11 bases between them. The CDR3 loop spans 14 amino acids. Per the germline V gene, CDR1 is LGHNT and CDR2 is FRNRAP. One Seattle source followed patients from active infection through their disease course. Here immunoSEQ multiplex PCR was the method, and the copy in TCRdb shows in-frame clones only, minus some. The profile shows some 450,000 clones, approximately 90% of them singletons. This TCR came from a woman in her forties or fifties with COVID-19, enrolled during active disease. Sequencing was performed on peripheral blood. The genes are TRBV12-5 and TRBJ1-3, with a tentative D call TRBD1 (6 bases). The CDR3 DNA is TGTGCTAGTGGTCCTACGACAGGTGGAAACACCATATATTTT. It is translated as CASGPTTGGNTIYF. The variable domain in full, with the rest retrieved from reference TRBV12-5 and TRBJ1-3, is DARVTQTPRHKVTEMGQEVTMRCQPILGHNTVFWYRQTMMQGLELLAYFRNRAPLDDSGMPKDRFSAEMPDATLATLKIQPSEPRDSAVYFCASGPTTGGNTIYFGEGSWLTVV.